This T cell receptor beta chain was captured in a study of T-cell memory formation after mild COVID-19. The study's findings and limits: Some clones that responded were present in memory (sampled pre-infection), which suggests cross-reactive memory joined. Those CD4+ clones that contracted were mainly in CM and EM (CD8+ ones in EMRA). Clones that contracted from day 15 to 85 were balanced CD4/CD8, while later expanders leaned CD4+.

Constant-segment-primed 5'RACE gave TCR alpha and TCR beta cDNA libraries with sample barcodes and UMIs. TCRdb used MiXCR to reprocess the 5' RACE reads, holding one entry per CDR3 protein. The sample has 400,000 or so distinct CDR3 sequences, 20% seen once. The CDR3 is 18 residues long. The V gene end was trimmed by 5 bases and the J gene end by 3 bases; junction bases not matched to a gene: 14. Germline-derived CDR1 and CDR2 are SGHRS and YFSETQ. Regarding this clonotype: The antigen remains undetermined.

The chain joins TRBV5-1 to TRBJ2-1; 10 nucleotides match TRBD2. Material: PBMCs or a T cell subset sorted from them (not recorded which). The TCR comes from an adult woman who had mild COVID-19 (a few samples of this study predate the infection). Cell type and time point are not known. The CDR3 sequence: CASRLIDLSGRSYNEQFF. CDR3 nucleotides: TGCGCCAGCAGACTTATCGACCTTAGCGGGAGGAGCTACAATGAGCAGTTCTTC.